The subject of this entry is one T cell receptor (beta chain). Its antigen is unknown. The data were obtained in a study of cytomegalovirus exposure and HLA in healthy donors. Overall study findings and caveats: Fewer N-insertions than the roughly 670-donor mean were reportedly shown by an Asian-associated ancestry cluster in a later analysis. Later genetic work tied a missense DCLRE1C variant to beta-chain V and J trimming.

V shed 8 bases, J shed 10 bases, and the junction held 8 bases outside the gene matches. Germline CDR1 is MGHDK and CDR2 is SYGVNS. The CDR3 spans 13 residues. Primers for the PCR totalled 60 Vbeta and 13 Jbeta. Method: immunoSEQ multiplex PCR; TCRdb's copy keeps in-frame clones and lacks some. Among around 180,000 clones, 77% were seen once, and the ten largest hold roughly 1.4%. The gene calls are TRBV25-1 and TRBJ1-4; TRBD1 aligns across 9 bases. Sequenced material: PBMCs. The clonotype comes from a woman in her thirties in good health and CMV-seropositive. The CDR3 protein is CASWGTGSAKLFF. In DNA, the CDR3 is TGTGCCAGCTGGGGGACAGGGAGCGCAAAACTGTTTTTT.